This TCR beta chain appears in the sequencing data of a study of cytomegalovirus exposure and HLA in healthy donors. Study results and caveats: In a later analysis, at a false discovery rate of 0.05, about 15,000 TCR beta sequences were associated with HLA alleles. Per a later analysis, HLA-associated TCR beta chains showed more clonal expansion than other, equally common TCR beta chains.

The primer mix had 60 Vbeta and 13 Jbeta primers. The data were produced by immunoSEQ multiplex PCR, yet TCRdb's version contains in-frame clones alone and is incomplete. Of about 76,000 clones listed, roughly 73% are singletons. As for this clone: The antigen is undetermined.

Unmatched junction bases numbered 6, after V lost 5 bases and J lost 7 bases. Germline CDR1 reads SEHNR; CDR2 reads FQNEAQ (reference sequence). The CDR3 has 15 amino acids. This TCR came from a woman aged 40 to 50 in good health and CMV-seropositive. This rearrangement joins TRBV7-9 to TRBJ1-6, with 9 bases fitting TRBD1. Sequencing was done on a sample of PBMCs. The CDR3 region is CASSPRQGDNSPLHF. DNA for the CDR3: TGTGCCAGCAGCCCCCGACAGGGGGACAATTCACCCCTCCACTTT.